This section outlines one TCR beta chain sequence together with its context. Its antigen is as yet unknown. Nominal health characterized the donors when sampled, though unrecorded immune exposures were likely. These data belong to a study of cytomegalovirus exposure and HLA in healthy donors. Study-wide points: When presence/absence was analysed, sequencing depth was taken to be roughly uniform across donors.

PCR used 60 Vbeta primers and 13 Jbeta primers. Some clones are missing from TCRdb's copy, which holds only in-frame ones; the method was immunoSEQ multiplex PCR. The data show more than 150,000 clones, with more than 75% seen just once and 0.2% to 0.3% held by the top ten. This sequence was found in a girl under two years old in good health and CMV-seronegative. Sequenced: PBMCs.

DNA of the CDR3: TGTGCCAGCCGCGACCGGGATGCCAGTACGCAGTATTTT. This codes for CASRDRDASTQYF. The chain combines TRBV7-8 with TRBJ2-3; perhaps TRBD2 as D (5 bases). The V end was cut by 8 bases, the J end by 8 bases, with 17 bases between. The germline V gene encodes CDR1 SGHVS and CDR2 FQNEAQ. The CDR3 is 13 amino acids.